This note documents a single T cell receptor (beta chain) sequence. Antigen specificity is unknown. The data were obtained in a study of STAT5B mutations in CD4+ large granular lymphocyte leukemia. Study conclusions and caveats: No patients shared main leukemic clonotypes, though 20% to 25% appeared at low frequency elsewhere. Patient CD4-sorted repertoires stayed more clonal than healthy ones after leukemic-clone removal. 8/27 top patient clones versus 2/35 control clones were TRBV06-family.

The assay was immunoSEQ multiplex PCR, and TCRdb's table has in-frame clones only and misses some. The sample consists of under 55,000 clones, 86% of them appearing once. Germline assignment: CDR1 SGHNT and CDR2 YYREEE (reference sequence). The germline V and J ends were trimmed by 4 bases and 7 bases, with 20 bases remaining between them. The CDR3 runs 16 residues. The receptor was derived from a human donor in good health. The sequencing sample was made of CD4+ T cells from blood buffy coats. The V and J genes are TRBV5-4 and TRBJ2-2, with D perhaps matching TRBD2 (7 bases). The CDR3 sequence is CASSPARGRMGGELFF. The CDR3 bases are TGTGCCAGCAGCCCGGCGCGGGGGCGGATGGGCGGGGAGCTGTTTTTT. Looking up the rest from reference TRBV5-4 and TRBJ2-2 gives the full variable domain: ETGVTQSPTHLIKTRGQQVTLRCSSQSGHNTVSWYQQALGQGPQFIFQYYREEENGRGNFPPRFSGLQFPNYSSELNVNALELDDSALYLCASSPARGRMGGELFFGEGSRLTVL.